This T cell receptor beta chain was profiled in a study of chemoradiotherapy in HPV16-positive cancers (dated by TCRdb to the early 2020s). Background for the entire study: Using functional T-cell assays on cells from a couple of HPV16-positive patients, the researchers defined candidate HPV-specific T-cell clones and common TCR motifs. TCR repertoires from more than 70 patients with HPV-related cancers were then used to track the candidate HPV-specific TCRs and motifs. Whether T-cell immunity against the HPV oncoproteins E6 and E7 changes during chemoradiotherapy and whether survival is affected by this immunity were examined in the study.

Library preparation was by the immunoSEQ multiplex PCR assay. This is the immuneACCESS table as TCRdb keeps it, with only in-frame sequences that have V and J called. A part of the clones is gone; compared with another copy, unresolved V genes explain less than half, and the rest is unexplained. The sample yields 7,000 to 9,500 clones; roughly 81% were counted once. More than 2.5% of the sample comes from the top ten. Deletion took 7 bases off V and 6 bases off J, with a span of 21 bases between the germline ends. The CDR3, cysteine through phenylalanine, is 15 amino acids long. CDR3 DNA is the only sequence kept; it has 45 bases, read in frame from the first base. Via the germline V gene (reference sequence), CDR1 is LNHDA and CDR2 SQIVND. To note about this clone: Its specific antigen is unknown. Nothing much larger sits one base from this clone, and base qualities are not available.

Because repertoires were sampled repeatedly during chemoradiotherapy, clonal expansion in the tumor microenvironment could be followed. Overall study results and their limits: The survival association was reported for HPV16-positive patients, and the functional definition of HPV-specific T cells was derived from only a couple of HPV16-positive patients. Expansion of candidate HPV-specific clones and E7-related TCR motifs was observed in the tumor microenvironment during treatment, whereas no such expansion was observed for non-HPV-specific T cells. Improved recurrence-free survival in HPV16-positive patients was associated with expansion of HPV-responsive T cells during chemoradiotherapy.

This specimen consisted of tumor tissue, obtained from a patient who underwent chemoradiotherapy. This sequence was found in a human donor with HPV-associated anogenital cancer. The V and J genes are TRBV19 and TRBJ1-1; a tentative D call is TRBD1 (5 bases match). The DNA sequence is as follows: TGTGCCAGTACCTACGGGAGACAGAATAGTGCTGAAGCTTTCTTT. Translated, this gives CASTYGRQNSAEAFF.